This T cell receptor beta chain was observed in a study of blood T cell repertoires in COVID-19. Study at large: COVID-19 samples, acute and convalescent, were from the United States, Italy and Spain.

Trimming took 3 bases from V and 8 from J, leaving 10 bases between them. The CDR3 contains 12 residues. Germline V gene data show CDR1 as MDHEN and CDR2 as SYDVKM. Followed over time, Seattle patients had been enrolled while infection was active. Assay: immunoSEQ multiplex PCR; the TCRdb copy retains only in-frame clones and omits some. The sample contains about 230,000 clones, roughly 76% of which appear only once. As concerns this clone: The sample holds other DNA sequences that translate to the same CDR3.

The J gene is TRBJ1-2, the V gene TRBV28; TRBD1 might be the D (6 bases). This clonotype was sampled from a woman aged 80 or over with COVID-19, enrolled during active disease. The sequencing sample was made of peripheral blood. CDR3 region: CASSLRGRGYTF. Here the CDR3 DNA reads TGTGCCAGCAGTTTGAGGGGGAGAGGCTACACCTTC.